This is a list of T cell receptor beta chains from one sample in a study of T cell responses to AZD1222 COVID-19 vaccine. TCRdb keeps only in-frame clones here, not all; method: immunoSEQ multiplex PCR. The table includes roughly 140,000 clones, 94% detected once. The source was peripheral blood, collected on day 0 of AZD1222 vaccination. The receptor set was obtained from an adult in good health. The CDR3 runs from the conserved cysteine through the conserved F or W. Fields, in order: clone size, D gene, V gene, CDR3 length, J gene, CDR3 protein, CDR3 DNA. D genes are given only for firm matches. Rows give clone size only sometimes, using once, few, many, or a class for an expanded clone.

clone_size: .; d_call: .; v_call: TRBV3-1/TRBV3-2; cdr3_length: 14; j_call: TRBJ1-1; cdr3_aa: CASSPMSTNTEAFF; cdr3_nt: TGTGCCAGCAGCCCCATGAGTACGAACACTGAAGCTTTCTTT
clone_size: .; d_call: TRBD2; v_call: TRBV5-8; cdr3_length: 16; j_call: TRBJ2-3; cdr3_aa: CASSSGTSGLSDTQYF; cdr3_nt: TGTGCCAGTTCTTCCGGGACTAGCGGGTTGTCAGATACGCAGTATTTT
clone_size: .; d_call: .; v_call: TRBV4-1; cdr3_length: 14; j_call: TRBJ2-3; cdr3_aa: CASSQSLLGGTQYF; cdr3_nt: TGCGCCAGCAGCCAATCTCTCTTGGGAGGTACGCAGTATTTT
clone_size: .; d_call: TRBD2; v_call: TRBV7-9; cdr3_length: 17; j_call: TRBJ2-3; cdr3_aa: CASSFLAGGLITDTQYF; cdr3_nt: TGTGCCAGCAGCTTCCTAGCGGGAGGCCTCATCACAGATACGCAGTATTTT
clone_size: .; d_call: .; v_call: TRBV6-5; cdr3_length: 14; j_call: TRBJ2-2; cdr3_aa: CASSYPPPGGELFF; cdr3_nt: TGTGCCAGCAGTTACCCCCCGCCGGGCGGGGAGCTGTTTTTT
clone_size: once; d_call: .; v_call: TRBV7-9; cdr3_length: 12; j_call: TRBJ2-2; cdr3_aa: CASSFGGGELFF; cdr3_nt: TGTGCCAGCAGCTTTGGTGGCGGGGAGCTGTTTTTT
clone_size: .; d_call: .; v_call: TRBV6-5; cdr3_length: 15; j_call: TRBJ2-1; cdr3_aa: CASRAPMNRVGEQFF; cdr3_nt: TGTGCCAGCCGCGCGCCGATGAACAGGGTCGGGGAGCAGTTCTTC
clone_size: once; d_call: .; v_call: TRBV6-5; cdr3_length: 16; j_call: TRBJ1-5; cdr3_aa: CASSSSGAGGLRPQHF; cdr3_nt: TGTGCCAGCAGTTCCTCTGGGGCGGGCGGACTCCGGCCCCAGCATTTT
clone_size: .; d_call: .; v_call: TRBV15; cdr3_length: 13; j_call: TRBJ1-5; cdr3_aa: CATSSTRNQPQHF; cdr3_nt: TGTGCCACCAGCAGTACGAGGAATCAGCCCCAGCATTTT
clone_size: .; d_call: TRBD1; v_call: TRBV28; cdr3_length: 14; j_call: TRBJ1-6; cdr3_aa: CASHLRGGNSPLHF; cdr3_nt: TGTGCCAGCCACCTCAGGGGGGGGAATTCACCCCTCCACTTT
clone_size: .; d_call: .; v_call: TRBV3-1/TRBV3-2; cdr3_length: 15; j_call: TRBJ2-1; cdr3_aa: CASSQDILLLPKQFF; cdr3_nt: TGTGCCAGCAGCCAAGATATCCTTCTTCTCCCAAAGCAGTTCTTC
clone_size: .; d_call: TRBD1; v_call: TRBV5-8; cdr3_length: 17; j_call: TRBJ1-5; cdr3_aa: CASSFQPDRVWSQPQHF; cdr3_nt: TGTGCCAGCAGCTTTCAGCCGGACAGGGTATGGAGTCAGCCCCAGCATTTT
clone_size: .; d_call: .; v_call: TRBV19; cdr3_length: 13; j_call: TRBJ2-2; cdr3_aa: CASSSGFTGELFF; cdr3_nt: TGTGCCAGTAGTTCGGGGTTCACCGGGGAGCTGTTTTTT
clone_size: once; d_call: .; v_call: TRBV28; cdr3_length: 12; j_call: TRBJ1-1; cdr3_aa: CASSPGVTEAFF; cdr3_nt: TGTGCCAGCAGTCCAGGTGTTACTGAAGCTTTCTTT
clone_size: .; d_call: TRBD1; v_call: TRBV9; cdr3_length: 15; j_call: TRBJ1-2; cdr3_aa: CASSARTGGAYGYTF; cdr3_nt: TGTGCCAGCAGCGCTCGGACAGGGGGCGCCTATGGCTACACCTTC
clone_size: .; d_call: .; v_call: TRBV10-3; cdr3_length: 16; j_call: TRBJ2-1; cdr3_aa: CAISGGEGVTYNEQFF; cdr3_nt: TGTGCCATCAGTGGCGGGGAAGGGGTGACCTACAATGAGCAGTTCTTC
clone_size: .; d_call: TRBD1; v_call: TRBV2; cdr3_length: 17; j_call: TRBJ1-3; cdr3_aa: CASSPQGDPLSGNTIYF; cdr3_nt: TGTGCCAGCAGTCCTCAGGGGGATCCCCTCTCTGGAAACACCATATATTTT
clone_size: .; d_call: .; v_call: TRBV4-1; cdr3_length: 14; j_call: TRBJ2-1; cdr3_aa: CASSQDGGYNEQFF; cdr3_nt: TGCGCCAGCAGCCAAGATGGGGGCTACAATGAGCAGTTCTTC
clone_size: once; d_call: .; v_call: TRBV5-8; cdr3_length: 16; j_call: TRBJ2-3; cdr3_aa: CASSLIPAAYTDTQYF; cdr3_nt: TGTGCCAGCAGCTTGATCCCAGCGGCCTACACAGATACGCAGTATTTT
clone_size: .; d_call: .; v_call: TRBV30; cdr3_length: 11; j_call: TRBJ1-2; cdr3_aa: CAWFRFYGYTF; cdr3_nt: TGTGCCTGGTTCAGGTTCTATGGCTACACCTTC
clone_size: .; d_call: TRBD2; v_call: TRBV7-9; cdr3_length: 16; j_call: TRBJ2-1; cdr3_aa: CASSRILAVAYNEQFF; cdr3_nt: TGTGCCAGCAGTCGAATACTAGCGGTGGCCTACAATGAGCAGTTCTTC
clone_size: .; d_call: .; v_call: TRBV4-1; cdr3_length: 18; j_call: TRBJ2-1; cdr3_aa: CASSQDTPGTDSYNEQFF; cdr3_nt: TGCGCCAGCAGCCAGGACACCCCCGGGACGGACTCCTACAATGAGCAGTTCTTC
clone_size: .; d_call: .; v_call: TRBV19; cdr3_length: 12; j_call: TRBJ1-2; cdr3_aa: CASSLPRIGYTF; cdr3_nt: TGTGCCAGTAGCCTACCGAGAATCGGCTACACCTTC
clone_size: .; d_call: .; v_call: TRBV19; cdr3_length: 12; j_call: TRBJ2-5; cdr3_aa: CASSVPGLTQYF; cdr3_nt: TGTGCCAGTAGTGTACCCGGGTTGACCCAGTACTTC
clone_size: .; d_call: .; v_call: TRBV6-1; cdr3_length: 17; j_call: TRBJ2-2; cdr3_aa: CASSERWGYANTGELFF; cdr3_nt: TGTGCCAGCAGTGAAAGATGGGGATACGCGAACACCGGGGAGCTGTTTTTT
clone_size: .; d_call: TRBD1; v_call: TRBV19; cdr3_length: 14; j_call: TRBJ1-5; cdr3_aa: CASSRDRENQPQHF; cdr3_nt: TGTGCCAGTAGTAGAGACAGGGAAAATCAGCCCCAGCATTTT
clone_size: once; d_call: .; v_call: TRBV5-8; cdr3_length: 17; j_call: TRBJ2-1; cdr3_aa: CASSWGLTAFSYNEQFF; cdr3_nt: TGTGCCAGCAGCTGGGGACTGACAGCCTTCTCCTACAATGAGCAGTTCTTC
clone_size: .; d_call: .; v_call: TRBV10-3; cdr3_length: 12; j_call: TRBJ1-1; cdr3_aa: CAINQGGTEAFF; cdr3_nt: TGTGCCATCAATCAAGGGGGCACTGAAGCTTTCTTT
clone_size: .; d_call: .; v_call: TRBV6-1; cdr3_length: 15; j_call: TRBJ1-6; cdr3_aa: CASSDRVLQNSPLHF; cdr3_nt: TGTGCCAGCAGTGACCGGGTCCTACAAAATTCACCCCTCCACTTT
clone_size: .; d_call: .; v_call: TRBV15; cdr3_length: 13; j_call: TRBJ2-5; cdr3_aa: CATSRGIQETQYF; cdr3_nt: TGTGCCACCAGCAGAGGGATCCAAGAGACCCAGTACTTC
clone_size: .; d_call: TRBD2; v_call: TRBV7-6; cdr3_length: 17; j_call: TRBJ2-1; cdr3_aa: CASSLDVGLAGGSGQFF; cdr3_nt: TGTGCCAGCAGCTTAGACGTAGGACTAGCGGGAGGGTCCGGGCAGTTCTTC
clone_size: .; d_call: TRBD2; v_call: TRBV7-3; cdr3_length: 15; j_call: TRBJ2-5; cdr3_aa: CASSLRGGSGETQYF; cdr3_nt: TGTGCCAGCAGCTTACGAGGCGGGAGTGGGGAGACCCAGTACTTC
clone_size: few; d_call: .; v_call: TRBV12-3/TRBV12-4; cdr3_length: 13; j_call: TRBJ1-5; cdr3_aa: CASKTTPGQPQHF; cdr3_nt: TGTGCCAGCAAAACTACCCCGGGTCAGCCCCAGCATTTT
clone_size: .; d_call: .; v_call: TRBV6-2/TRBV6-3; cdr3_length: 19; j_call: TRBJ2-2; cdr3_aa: CASSYSNHPAGPSTGELFF; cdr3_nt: TGTGCCAGCAGTTACTCAAATCACCCAGCGGGTCCGAGCACCGGGGAGCTGTTTTTT
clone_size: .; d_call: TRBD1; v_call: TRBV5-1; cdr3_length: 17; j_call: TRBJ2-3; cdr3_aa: CASTRQGAGRGTDTQYF; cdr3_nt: TGCGCCAGCACTCGACAGGGGGCGGGGAGGGGCACAGATACGCAGTATTTT
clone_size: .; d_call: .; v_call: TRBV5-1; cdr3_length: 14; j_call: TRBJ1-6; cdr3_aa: CASSFMGTDSPLHF; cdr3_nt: TGCGCCAGCAGCTTTATGGGGACGGATTCACCCCTCCACTTT
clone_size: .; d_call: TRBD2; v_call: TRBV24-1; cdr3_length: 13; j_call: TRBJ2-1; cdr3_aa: CATSSGGYNEQFF; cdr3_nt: TGTGCCACCAGTTCGGGGGGTTACAATGAGCAGTTCTTC
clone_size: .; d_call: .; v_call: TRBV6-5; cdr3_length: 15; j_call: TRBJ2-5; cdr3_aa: CASRDIRGDQETQYF; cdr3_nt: TGTGCCAGCAGAGATATCCGGGGCGACCAAGAGACCCAGTACTTC
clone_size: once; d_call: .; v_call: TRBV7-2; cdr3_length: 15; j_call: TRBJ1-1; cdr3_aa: CASSLGGSGNTEAFF; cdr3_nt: TGTGCCAGCAGCTTAGGGGGAAGCGGGAACACTGAAGCTTTCTTT